This T cell receptor beta chain was obtained from a study of T-cell reconstitution after alpha-beta-depleted transplantation in children. This clonotype was detected ten times or more. The CDR3 is made up of 12 amino acids. Looked up from germline, CDR1 is DFQATT and CDR2 is SNEGSKA (reference sequence). V was shortened by 1 base and J by 5 bases, with 9 bases between the two germline ends. The TCRbeta library was prepared with unique molecular identifiers. TCRdb re-analysed the PCR reads in MiXCR, keeping a single row per CDR3 protein. The sample records almost 500,000 distinct CDR3 sequences, roughly a tenth being singletons.

The material sequenced was PBMCs, taken before TCRalphabeta/CD19-depleted stem cell transplant. The V call is TRBV20-1, the J call TRBJ2-7; D unclear. The TCR was taken from a child aged 2 to 9 with inherited bone marrow failure, due to receive a stem cell transplant. CDR3 bases: TGCAGTGCTAGAGTAGGACCGGACGAGCAGTACTTC. Its protein product is CSARVGPDEQYF.